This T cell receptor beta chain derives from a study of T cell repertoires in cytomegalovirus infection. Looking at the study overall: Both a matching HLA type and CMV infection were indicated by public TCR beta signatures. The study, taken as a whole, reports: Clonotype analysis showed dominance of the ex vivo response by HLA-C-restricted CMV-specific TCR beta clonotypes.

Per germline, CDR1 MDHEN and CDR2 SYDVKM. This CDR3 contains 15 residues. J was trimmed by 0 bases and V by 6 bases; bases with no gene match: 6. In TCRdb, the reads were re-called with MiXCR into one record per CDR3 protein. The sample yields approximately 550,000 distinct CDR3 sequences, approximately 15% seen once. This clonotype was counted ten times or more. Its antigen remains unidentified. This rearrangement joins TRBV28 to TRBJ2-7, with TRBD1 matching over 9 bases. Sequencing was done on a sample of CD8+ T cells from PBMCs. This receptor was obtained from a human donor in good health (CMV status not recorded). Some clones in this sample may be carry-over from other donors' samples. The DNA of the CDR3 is TGTGCCAGCAGACAGACAGGGGGAGGCTCCTACGAGCAGTACTTC. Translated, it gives CASRQTGGGSYEQYF.